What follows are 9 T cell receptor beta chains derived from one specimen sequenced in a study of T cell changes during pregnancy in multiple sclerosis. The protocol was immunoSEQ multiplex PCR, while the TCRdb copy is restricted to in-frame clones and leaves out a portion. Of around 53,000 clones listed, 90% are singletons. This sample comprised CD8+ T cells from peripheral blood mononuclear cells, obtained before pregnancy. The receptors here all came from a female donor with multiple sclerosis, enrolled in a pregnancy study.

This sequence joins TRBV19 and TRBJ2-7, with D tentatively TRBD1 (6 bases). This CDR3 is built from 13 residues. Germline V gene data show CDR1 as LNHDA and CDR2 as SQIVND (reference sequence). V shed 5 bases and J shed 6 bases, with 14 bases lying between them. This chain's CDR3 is CASSLRGSLEQYF. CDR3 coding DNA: TGTGCCAGTAGTCTGAGGGGGTCTCTCGAGCAGTACTTC.

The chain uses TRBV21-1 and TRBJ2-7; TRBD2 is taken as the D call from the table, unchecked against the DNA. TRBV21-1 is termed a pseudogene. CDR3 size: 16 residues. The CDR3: CASSTPPDGGDYEQYF. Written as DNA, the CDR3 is TGTGCCAGCAGCACCCCCCCCGATGGGGGGGACTACGAGCAGTACTTC.

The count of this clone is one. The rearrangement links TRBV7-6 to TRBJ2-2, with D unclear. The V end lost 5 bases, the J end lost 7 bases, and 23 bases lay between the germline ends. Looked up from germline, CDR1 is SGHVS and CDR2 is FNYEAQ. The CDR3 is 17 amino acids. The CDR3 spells CASSVTRPGRIIGELFF. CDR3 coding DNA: TGTGCCAGCAGCGTCACGAGGCCCGGCCGGATTATCGGGGAGCTGTTTTTT.

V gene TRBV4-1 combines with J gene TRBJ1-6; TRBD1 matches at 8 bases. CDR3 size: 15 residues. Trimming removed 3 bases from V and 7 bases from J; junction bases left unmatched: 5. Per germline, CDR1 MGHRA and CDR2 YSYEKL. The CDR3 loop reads CASSQSRGPNSPLHF. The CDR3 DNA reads TGCGCCAGCAGCCAGTCCAGGGGGCCAAATTCACCCCTCCACTTT.

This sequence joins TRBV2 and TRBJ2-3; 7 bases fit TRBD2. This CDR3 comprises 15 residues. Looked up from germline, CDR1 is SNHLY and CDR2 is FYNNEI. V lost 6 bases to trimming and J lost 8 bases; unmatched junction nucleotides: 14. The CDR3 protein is CASRLPRGGPGTQYF. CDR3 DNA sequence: TGTGCCAGCAGACTACCTCGGGGAGGGCCGGGTACGCAGTATTTT. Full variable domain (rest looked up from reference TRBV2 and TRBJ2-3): EPEVTQTPSHQVTQMGQEVILRCVPISNHLYFYWYRQILGQKVEFLVSFYNNEISEKSEIFDDQFSVERPDGSNFTLKIRSTKLEDSAMYFCASRLPRGGPGTQYFGPGTRLTVL.

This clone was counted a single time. In DNA form, the CDR3 reads TGCGCCAGCGGTGACAGGGAGAGGGAGACCCAGTACTTC. This encodes CASGDRERETQYF. The chain is built from TRBV5-1 and TRBJ2-5, with 7 bases that match TRBD1. J gave up 5 bases and V 7 bases, and 8 bases lay outside the gene matches. The CDR3 sequence is 13 residues long. In germline, CDR1 is SGHRS, CDR2 YFSETQ.

DNA of the CDR3: TGTGCCAGCAGTTTACTAACGGGAACTAATTCACCCCTCCACTTT. Translating gives CASSLLTGTNSPLHF. V and J are TRBV27 and TRBJ1-6; D remains unclear. The CDR3 totals 15 residues. The V end lost 2 bases, the J end lost 6 bases, and 11 bases lay between the germline ends. Germline-derived CDR1 and CDR2 are MNHEY and SMNVEV (reference sequence).

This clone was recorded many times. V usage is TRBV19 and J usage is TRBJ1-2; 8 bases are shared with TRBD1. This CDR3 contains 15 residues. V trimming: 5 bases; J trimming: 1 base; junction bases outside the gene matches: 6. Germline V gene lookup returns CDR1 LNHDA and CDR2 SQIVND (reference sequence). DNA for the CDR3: TGTGCCAGTAGTTTTACAGGGGGGATTAACTATGGCTACACCTTC. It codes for CASSFTGGINYGYTF. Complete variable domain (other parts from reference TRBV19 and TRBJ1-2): DGGITQSPKYLFRKEGQNVTLSCEQNLNHDAMYWYRQDPGQGLRLIYYSQIVNDFQKGDIAEGYSVSREKKESFPLTVTSAQKNPTAFYLCASSFTGGINYGYTFGSGTRLTVV.

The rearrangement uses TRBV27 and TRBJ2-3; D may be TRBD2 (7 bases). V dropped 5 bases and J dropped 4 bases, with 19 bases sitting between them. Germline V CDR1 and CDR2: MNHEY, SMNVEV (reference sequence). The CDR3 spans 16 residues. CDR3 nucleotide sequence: TGTGCCAGCAGTCCTCGGGGGGCCAGGCCGGCAGATACGCAGTATTTT. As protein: CASSPRGARPADTQYF.